This section outlines one TCR beta chain sequence together with its context. The CDR3 runs 15 residues. Trimming took 3 bases from V and 7 from J, leaving 14 bases between them. Germline CDR1 is SGHKS and CDR2 is YYEKEE (reference sequence). These data originate in a study of blood T cell repertoires in COVID-19. Background on the study: The study drew acute and convalescent COVID-19 samples from the United States, Italy and Spain.

Participants were placed into cohorts based on the clinical history they reported. Clones were read by immunoSEQ multiplex PCR, and TCRdb kept only the in-frame ones, dropping some. The sample shows around 230,000 clones, approximately 84% of them seen only once. This sequence joins TRBV5-5 and TRBJ1-6, with D unresolved. The receptor was derived from a man aged 40-55 years who had recovered from COVID-19. Sequencing used PBMCs or T cells enriched from blood (not recorded which). The CDR3 nucleotides are TGTGCCAGCAGCTCCCCCCAGGTCCTCAATTCACCCCTCCACTTT. Protein sequence: CASSSPQVLNSPLHF.